The clone carrying this TCR beta chain was observed a handful of times. Antigen unknown. Donors gave 8 to 10 milliliters of peripheral blood apiece. These data are taken from a study of blood T cells in healthy people across ages. Study results and caveats: Long-lived donors exceeded aged donors in naive CD4+ cells and diversity. Shifts in expanded clonotypes may have been confounded by donor CMV status, which was unknown.

The CDR3 loop spans 13 amino acids. Germline loops: CDR1 MGHDK, CDR2 SYGVNS. Trimming took off 0 bases at V and 8 bases at J, with 10 bases between the two ends. Primed by a sample-barcoded 5' primer and a J-beta primer mix, a second PCR proceeded for about 7 to 11 cycles. Each CDR3 protein gets one entry after TCRdb re-called the 5' RACE reads with MiXCR. This sample has hundreds of thousands of distinct CDR3 sequences, with under 65% found just once. The source material was blood. This clonotype was obtained from a woman of 80 years or more in good health. The chain links TRBV25-1 to TRBJ1-2, with D tentatively TRBD1 (5 bases). DNA of the CDR3: TGTGCCAGCAGTGAATATAGGCGGGACGGCTACACCTTC. As protein: CASSEYRRDGYTF.